What follows are 32 T cell receptor beta chains derived from one specimen sequenced in a study of Graves' ophthalmopathy and Graves' hyperthyroidism. The authors amplified TCR beta CDR3 regions from RNA transcripts. HTBI primers were employed in first-round RT-PCR, then a second-round multiplex PCR followed. TCRdb re-analysed the multiplex PCR reads in MiXCR, keeping a single row per CDR3 protein. The repertoire holds some 520,000 distinct CDR3 sequences, with approximately 15% as singletons. The material sequenced was blood. These receptors originate from a woman in her 30s with Graves' ophthalmopathy.

J is TRBJ1-2 and V is TRBV19; D is perhaps TRBD1 (6 bases). The CDR3 contains 16 residues. The germline V and J ends were trimmed by 3 bases and 3 bases, with 17 bases remaining between them. Per the germline V gene, CDR1 is LNHDA and CDR2 is SQIVND (reference sequence). CDR3 sequence (DNA): TGTGCCAGTAGTATGGGTTGGACAGTCCAATACTATGGCTACACCTTC. Translation: CASSMGWTVQYYGYTF.

This clonotype showed up just a few times. The genes are TRBV4-1 and TRBJ1-5, with TRBD1 as a possible D gene (6 bases). V lost 3 bases and J lost 6, with 18 bases in between. The germline gives CDR1 MGHRA, CDR2 YSYEKL. The CDR3 is 16 residues long. The CDR3 region is CASSQARARGVQPQHF. CDR3 in DNA: TGCGCCAGCAGCCAGGCGAGGGCTAGGGGGGTTCAGCCCCAGCATTTT.

The sample holds many counts of this clonotype. The rearrangement uses TRBV20-1 and TRBJ1-2; D is ambiguous. The CDR3 covers 12 residues. V lost 0 bases and J lost 8, with 10 bases in between. Germline loops: CDR1 DFQATT, CDR2 SNEGSKA (reference sequence). The CDR3 DNA is TGCAGTGCTAGAGACGCTCGGGAGGGCTACACCTTC. Translated, it gives CSARDAREGYTF.

This clonotype was observed many times. The chain employs TRBV7-2 and TRBJ2-2; D is perhaps TRBD2 (6 bases). CDR3 length equals 15 residues. The V and J ends lost 5 bases and 8 bases respectively, with 18 bases between them. Germline V gene sequence: CDR1 SGHTA, CDR2 FQGNSA. CDR3: CASSTKGLGRGELFF. Written as DNA, the CDR3 is TGTGCCAGCAGCACGAAAGGACTCGGGAGAGGGGAGCTGTTTTTT.

This clonotype was counted a few times. The chain recombines TRBV28 with TRBJ2-7; a weak D match, TRBD2 (5 bases). Per the germline V gene, CDR1 is MDHEN and CDR2 is SYDVKM. Trimming removed 3 bases at V and 5 bases at J, with 14 bases between. This CDR3 contains 14 residues. The CDR3 loop is CASSLSGVNHEQYF. As DNA, the CDR3 is TGTGCCAGCAGTTTGTCCGGGGTAAATCACGAGCAGTACTTC.

This clonotype has ten or more counts. This chain links TRBV27 with TRBJ1-1; no firm D call. The germline V and J ends were trimmed by 2 bases and 7 bases, with 11 bases remaining between them. Germline V CDR1 and CDR2: MNHEY, SMNVEV (reference sequence). The CDR3 is made up of 13 amino acids. This CDR3 reads CASSLTLAGEAFF. Written as DNA, the CDR3 is TGTGCCAGCAGTTTAACACTGGCGGGTGAAGCTTTCTTT.

This clonotype was recorded at least ten times. The V and J genes are TRBV28 and TRBJ1-1, with D hard to call. V lost 3 bases and J lost 1, with 6 bases in between. CDR1 is MDHEN and CDR2 is SYDVKM in the germline V gene. This CDR3 has 13 amino acids. DNA for the CDR3: TGTGCCAGCAGTTTGATTCCGAACACTGAAGCTTTCTTT. It is translated as CASSLIPNTEAFF.

The chain employs TRBV28 and TRBJ1-2; TRBD1 might be the D (5 bases). V was shortened by 7 bases and J by 4 bases, with 16 bases between the two germline ends. The CDR3 has 14 amino acids. Germline CDR1 MDHEN, CDR2 SYDVKM. This chain's CDR3 is CASTNSGGGYGYTF. The CDR3 DNA reads TGTGCCAGCACAAACTCTGGGGGGGGCTATGGCTACACCTTC.

The sample holds many counts of this clonotype. The V call is TRBV28, the J call TRBJ1-2; D gene unclear. CDR3 length equals 14 residues. Trimming took off 3 bases at V and 5 bases at J, with 13 bases between the two ends. In germline, CDR1 is MDHEN, CDR2 SYDVKM. CDR3 sequence: CASSLPGWPYGYTF. DNA of the CDR3: TGTGCCAGCAGTTTGCCCGGATGGCCTTATGGCTACACCTTC.

This clonotype was counted at least ten times. The rearrangement uses TRBV28 and TRBJ1-6; no clear D gene. The CDR3 sequence is 13 residues long. Looked up from germline, CDR1 is MDHEN and CDR2 is SYDVKM. The V gene lost 5 bases and the J gene lost 7 bases, with 9 bases spanning the gap. The CDR3 loop is CASSEVTNSPLHF. The CDR3 DNA reads as TGTGCCAGCAGTGAGGTTACGAATTCACCCCTCCACTTT.

This clonotype was recorded at least ten times. The chain is built from TRBV6-1 and TRBJ1-3; D is ambiguous. From germline, CDR1 is MNHNS and CDR2 SASEGT. Trimming pared 5 bases from V and 0 bases from J, leaving 8 bases between. The CDR3 covers 14 residues. The CDR3, as DNA: TGTGCCAGCAGTCGGGAGAGCTCTGGAAACACCATATATTTT. It is translated as CASSRESSGNTIYF.

This clonotype occurred many times. The genes are TRBV24-1 and TRBJ1-1; D not resolved. CDR1 and CDR2 from the germline V gene are KGHDR and SFDVKD. Trimming removed 3 bases at V and 1 base at J, with 11 bases between. The CDR3 loop spans 15 amino acids. CDR3 coding DNA: TGTGCCACCAGTGATCCGCTTACGGGGAACACTGAAGCTTTCTTT. Its translation: CATSDPLTGNTEAFF.

The chain carries TRBV6-2 or TRBV6-3 and TRBJ1-1, with D unclear. CDR1 and CDR2 from the germline V gene are MNHEY and SVGEGT. The V end lost 10 bases, the J end lost 0 bases, and 18 bases lay between the germline ends. The CDR3 sequence is 15 residues long. DNA of the CDR3: TGTGCCACCCCACCGACCCAACAAATGAACACTGAAGCTTTCTTT. Translation: CATPPTQQMNTEAFF.

This clonotype was recorded many times. The genes are TRBV27 and TRBJ2-5; a possible D gene is TRBD1 (5 bases). Germline V CDR1 and CDR2: MNHEY, SMNVEV (reference sequence). V was trimmed by 5 bases and J by 2 bases, leaving 9 bases between them. This CDR3 has 13 residues. This CDR3 is CASSRTTQETQYF. In DNA, the CDR3 is TGTGCCAGCAGTCGGACAACTCAAGAGACCCAGTACTTC.

This clonotype was seen repeatedly, ten times or more. V is TRBV12-3 or TRBV12-4 and J is TRBJ1-1, with D possibly TRBD1 on 6 matching bases. There are 14 residues in the CDR3. Trimming took off 6 bases at V and 1 base at J, with 12 bases between the two ends. The CDR3 region is CASRLGHENTEAFF. DNA for the CDR3: TGTGCCAGCAGATTGGGACACGAGAACACTGAAGCTTTCTTT.

This clonotype was counted ten times or more. This chain joins TRBV6-2 or TRBV6-3 and TRBJ2-5, with unresolved D. Germline CDR1 MNHEY, CDR2 SVGEGT. V lost 2 bases and J lost 5, with 12 bases in between. The CDR3 sequence is 14 residues long. CDR3 DNA: TGTGCCAGCAGTTACACCCAGCTGGGGGAGACCCAGTACTTC. This translates into CASSYTQLGETQYF.

This clonotype came up many times. The chain joins TRBV5-1 to TRBJ1-1, with D unresolved. V lost 0 bases and J lost 1, with 7 bases in between. CDR3 length: 14 amino acids. The V gene's germline CDR1 is SGHRS and CDR2 YFSETQ. The CDR3 loop reads CASSLEAKNTEAFF. The DNA for the CDR3 is TGCGCCAGCAGCTTGGAGGCGAAGAACACTGAAGCTTTCTTT.

This clonotype was picked up many times. The J gene is TRBJ2-5, the V gene TRBV12-3 or TRBV12-4, with a tentative D call TRBD1 (6 bases). V was shortened by 6 bases and J by 2 bases, with 10 bases between the two germline ends. CDR3 length equals 13 residues. The CDR3 region has the DNA TGTGCCAGCAGGTCCGGACAGCAAGAGACCCAGTACTTC. It codes for CASRSGQQETQYF.

This clonotype was seen only a few times. The chain combines TRBV27 with TRBJ2-7, with a weak D call TRBD1 (5 bases). Germline V lookup: CDR1 MNHEY, CDR2 SMNVEV (reference sequence). Trimming pared 3 bases from V and 3 bases from J, leaving 9 bases between. CDR3 size: 13 residues. The chain's CDR3 is CASSFGQNYEQYF. The DNA of the CDR3 is TGTGCCAGCAGTTTTGGACAAAACTACGAGCAGTACTTC.

The gene calls are TRBV6-1 and TRBJ1-1; 7 bases agree with TRBD1. Germline lookup yields CDR1 MNHNS and CDR2 SASEGT. The CDR3 runs to 15 residues. Trimming removed 6 bases from V and 0 bases from J; junction bases left unmatched: 7. The chain's CDR3 is CASRDRFWMNTEAFF. CDR3 DNA sequence: TGTGCCAGCAGGGACAGGTTCTGGATGAACACTGAAGCTTTCTTT.

The rearrangement uses TRBV6-1 and TRBJ2-7; D uncertain. Between the trimmed V and J ends, which lost 4 bases and 3 bases, there was a span of 16 bases. CDR1 and CDR2 from the germline V gene are MNHNS and SASEGT. CDR3 length: 15 amino acids. The CDR3: CASSATKLGRYEQYF. The CDR3 nucleotides are TGTGCCAGCAGTGCCACGAAACTTGGGCGCTACGAGCAGTACTTC.

In this sample, this clonotype turned up a few times. CDR3 in amino acids: CASTESGTGELFF. CDR3 coding DNA: TGTGCCAGCACTGAATCGGGGACCGGGGAGCTGTTTTTT. This chain uses TRBV6-4 with TRBJ2-2, with D perhaps matching TRBD2 (5 bases). Germline V lookup: CDR1 MRHNA, CDR2 SNTAGT. V lost 7 bases, J lost 5 bases, and 11 bases lay in between. This CDR3 region has 13 residues.

This clonotype was detected ten times or more. This chain connects TRBV6-5 to TRBJ2-7; D possibly corresponds to TRBD2 (6 bases). The CDR3 runs 13 residues. Germline CDR1 reads MNHEY; CDR2 reads SVGAGI. Between the trimmed V and J ends, which lost 4 bases and 2 bases, there was a span of 9 bases. Written as DNA, the CDR3 is TGTGCCAGCAGTTCCGGGACTCCCTACGAGCAGTACTTC. Protein sequence: CASSSGTPYEQYF.

This clonotype was found many times. The chain is built from TRBV9 and TRBJ1-2; D uncertain. The V end was cut by 5 bases, the J end by 1 base, with 18 bases between. Looked up from germline, CDR1 is SGDLS and CDR2 is YYNGEE. The CDR3 consists of 16 residues. CDR3 residues: CASRKREQLNNYGYTF. The DNA of the CDR3 is TGTGCCAGCAGGAAGAGGGAACAGCTAAATAACTATGGCTACACCTTC.

This clonotype was seen many times. The chain combines TRBV20-1 with TRBJ2-7; D tentatively fits TRBD1 or TRBD2 (5 bases each). The CDR3 is 15 residues long. V was pared by 1 base and J by 5 bases, with 18 bases between. In germline, CDR1 is DFQATT, CDR2 SNEGSKA (reference sequence). CDR3 coding DNA: TGCAGTGCTAGAGGGGGGTGGCAGGAGAGGGACGAGCAGTACTTC. This encodes CSARGGWQERDEQYF.

CDR3 sequence reads: CASSQRGRTGELFF. CDR3 DNA: TGTGCCTCTTCCCAAAGGGGTCGGACCGGGGAGCTGTTTTTT. The chain carries TRBV2 and TRBJ2-2; D perhaps matches TRBD1 (5 bases). Germline values: CDR1 SNHLY, CDR2 FYNNEI. The CDR3 runs 14 residues. V lost 11 bases and J 5 bases, leaving 18 bases between the germline ends.

This clonotype was counted only a few times. A much bigger clone sits one base away, suggesting this may be a read error. The CDR3 does not end in the conserved phenylalanine or tryptophan, so this is likely a read error. J is TRBJ1-1 and V is TRBV27; 8 bases match TRBD1. CDR3 length equals 15 residues. V dropped 6 bases and J dropped 6; count of bases not matched to a gene: 12. Germline V gene sequence: CDR1 MNHEY, CDR2 SMNVEV (reference sequence). The CDR3 is CASSTRWGTGAEAFS. In DNA, the CDR3 is TGTGCCAGCAGCACCCGCTGGGGGACAGGCGCTGAAGCTTTCTCT.

This clonotype has a count of ten or more. At one boundary the junction diverges from the germline segment, which might be a read error. The rearrangement uses TRBV2 and TRBJ1-2, with D uncertain. The CDR3 is 11 residues long. Germline V gene data show CDR1 as SNHLY and CDR2 as FYNNEI. The CDR3 here is CASSEYYAYTF. The DNA for the CDR3 is TGTGCCAGCAGTGAGTACTATGCCTACACCTTC.

In this sample, this clonotype turned up many times. V is TRBV20-1 and J is TRBJ1-1; D not certain. The V and J ends lost 0 bases and 5 bases respectively, with 7 bases between them. CDR3 length: 12 residues. The germline V gene has CDR1 DFQATT and CDR2 SNEGSKA (reference sequence). The CDR3 reads CSAREWETEAFF. The CDR3 DNA sequence: TGCAGTGCTAGAGAGTGGGAAACTGAAGCTTTCTTT.

This clonotype was observed many times. The chain uses TRBV6-1 and TRBJ2-5; tentative D call: TRBD2 (5 bases). The germline V gene has CDR1 MNHNS and CDR2 SASEGT. V dropped 7 bases and J dropped 5 bases, with 20 bases sitting between them. The length of the CDR3 is 15 residues. CDR3 coding DNA: TGTGCCAGCACCCCCGAAGGGATAGCGAAGGAGACCCAGTACTTC. Protein sequence: CASTPEGIAKETQYF.

There are many counts of this clonotype. Sequence at one end of the junction differs from germline and may be a read error. This sequence joins TRBV18 and TRBJ1-1; D might be TRBD1 (6 bases). The CDR3 is 13 residues long. Germline CDR1 KGHSH, CDR2 LQKENI. CDR3 sequence: CASSPTAGVALDF. The DNA of the CDR3 is TGTGCCAGCTCACCCACGGCAGGGGTCGCTTTGGATTTT.

Comment on this clonotype: A read error may be the cause here, since a much bigger clone is one base away. The conserved closing phenylalanine or tryptophan is absent in this CDR3, likely reflecting a read error. V usage is TRBV5-1 and J usage is TRBJ2-7, with 7 bases aligning to TRBD1. Germline V lookup: CDR1 SGHRS, CDR2 YFSETQ. Trimming at V came to 2 bases and at J to 0 bases, leaving 8 bases not matched to a gene. The length of the CDR3 is 16 residues. The CDR3 here is CASSLKVGTVSYEQYS. In nucleotides, the CDR3 is TGCGCCAGCAGCTTAAAGGTCGGGACAGTCTCCTACGAGCAGTACTCC.